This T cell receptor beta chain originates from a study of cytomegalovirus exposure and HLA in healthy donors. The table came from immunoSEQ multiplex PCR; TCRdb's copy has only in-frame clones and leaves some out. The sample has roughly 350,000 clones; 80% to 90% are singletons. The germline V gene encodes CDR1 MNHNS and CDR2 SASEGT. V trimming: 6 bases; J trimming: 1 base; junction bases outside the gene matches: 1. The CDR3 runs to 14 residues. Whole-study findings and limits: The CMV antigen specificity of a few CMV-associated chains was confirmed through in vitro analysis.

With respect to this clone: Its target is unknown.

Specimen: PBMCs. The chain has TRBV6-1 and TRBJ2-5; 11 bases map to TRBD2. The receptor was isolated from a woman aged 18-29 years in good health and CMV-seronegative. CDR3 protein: CASRLAGAQETQYF. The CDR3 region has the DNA TGTGCCAGCAGACTAGCGGGGGCCCAAGAGACCCAGTACTTC.